The sequence of this T cell receptor beta chain was determined in a study of vaccination and CD4 T cells after COVID-19. Study background: SARS-CoV-2, HCoV-NL63, HCoV-OC43 and HCoV-229E supplied the overlapping spike peptides used to stimulate cells.

Documented treatment: roughly 11-day PBMC culture with coronavirus spike peptide pools or control peptides (ViraFEST assay). Negative-selection isolation of CD4+ T cells was performed after approximately 9 days of culture. For this clonotype: Its target is not known.

Study-wide points: Researchers looked at relatively few convalescent patients and had no early post-infection timepoints.

Trimming cost V 6 bases and J 1 base, with 15 bases left between them. Germline V gene sequence: CDR1 SGHTA, CDR2 FQGNSA. The CDR3 sequence is 15 residues long. Sequencing of cultured CD4+ T cell DNA used the Oncomine TCR Beta short-read assay. A single record per CDR3 protein comes from TCRdb applying MiXCR to the PCR reads. This sample has fewer than 30,000 distinct CDR3 sequences; approximately 66% occur once, and the top ten carry 17%. V usage is TRBV7-2 and J usage is TRBJ2-5, with D maybe TRBD1 (6 bases). The source of this sequence is a human donor who received a COVID-19 vaccine. Here the sequenced sample was CD4+ T cells from blood, cultured in vitro, taken after SARS-CoV-2 vaccination. DNA of the CDR3: TGTGCCAGCAGACAAAGAGGGGGACGCCAAGAGACCCAGTACTTC. Residues: CASRQRGGRQETQYF.